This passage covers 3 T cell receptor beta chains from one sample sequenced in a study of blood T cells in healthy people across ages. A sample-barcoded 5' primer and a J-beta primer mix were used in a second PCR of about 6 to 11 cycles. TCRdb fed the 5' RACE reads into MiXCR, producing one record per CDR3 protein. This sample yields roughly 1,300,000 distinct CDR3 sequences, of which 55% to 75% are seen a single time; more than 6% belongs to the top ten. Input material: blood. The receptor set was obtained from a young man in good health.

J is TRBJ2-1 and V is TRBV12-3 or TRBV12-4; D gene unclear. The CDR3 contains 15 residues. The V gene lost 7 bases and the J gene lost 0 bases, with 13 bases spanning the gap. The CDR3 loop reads CASNRPGSSYNEQFF. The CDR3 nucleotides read TGTGCCAGCAACCGACCCGGAAGCTCCTACAATGAGCAGTTCTTC.

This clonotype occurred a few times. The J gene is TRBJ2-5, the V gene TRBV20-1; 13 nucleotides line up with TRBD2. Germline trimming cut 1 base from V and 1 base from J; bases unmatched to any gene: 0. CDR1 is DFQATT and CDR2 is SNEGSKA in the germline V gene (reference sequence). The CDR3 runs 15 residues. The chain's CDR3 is CSARGLAGGQETQYF. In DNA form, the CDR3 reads TGCAGTGCTAGAGGACTAGCGGGGGGCCAAGAGACCCAGTACTTC.

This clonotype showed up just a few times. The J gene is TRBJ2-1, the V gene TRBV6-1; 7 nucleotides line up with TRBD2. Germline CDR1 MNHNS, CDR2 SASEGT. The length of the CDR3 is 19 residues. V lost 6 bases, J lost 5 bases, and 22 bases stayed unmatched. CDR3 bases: TGTGCCAGCAGCCGACAACTTGAGGCGGGGGTAGGCAGTGACAATGAGCAGTTCTTC. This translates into CASSRQLEAGVGSDNEQFF.